Each of the 5 T cell receptor beta chains below was sequenced from the same sample in a study of blood T cell repertoires in COVID-19. Using immunoSEQ multiplex PCR, the repertoire was profiled, and TCRdb retains in-frame clones only, with some absent. Of some 670,000 clones listed, approximately 90% are singletons. Sequenced sample: peripheral blood. The receptor source for this set is a woman in her late teens or twenties with acute or convalescent COVID-19.

This clone was seen once. V is TRBV11-1 and J is TRBJ2-7; 8 bases are shared with TRBD2. Germline loops: CDR1 SGHAT, CDR2 FQDESV (reference sequence). The ends lost 4 bases at V and 2 bases at J; junction bases unmatched: 4. This CDR3 spans 14 amino acids. CDR3 DNA sequence: TGTGCCAGCAGCTCGGCGGGGGGCACCTACGAGCAGTACTTC. It codes for CASSSAGGTYEQYF.

The chain couples TRBV5-5 to TRBJ2-5; TRBD2 matches 7 bases. Germline V gene sequence: CDR1 SGHKS, CDR2 YYEKEE (reference sequence). CDR3 length: 15 residues. Trimming cost V 0 bases and J 4 bases; bases outside gene matches: 6. This chain's CDR3 is CASSLGVREGETQYF. The CDR3 bases are TGTGCCAGCAGCTTGGGGGTCAGGGAGGGAGAGACCCAGTACTTC.

The V call is TRBV4-1, the J call TRBJ1-3, with D possibly matching TRBD1 (5 bases). The CDR3 loop spans 18 amino acids. The V gene's germline CDR1 is MGHRA and CDR2 YSYEKL. Trimming took 0 bases from V and 4 from J, leaving 19 bases between them. The DNA of the CDR3 is TGCGCCAGCAGCCAAGAGGGGTGGGGGGGTTTAGGAGGAAACACCATATATTTT. Translated: CASSQEGWGGLGGNTIYF.

The rearrangement uses TRBV27 and TRBJ1-6; possibly TRBD1 for D (6 bases). This CDR3 contains 14 residues. Germline V CDR1 and CDR2: MNHEY, SMNVEV (reference sequence). V was shortened by 6 bases and J by 7 bases, with 13 bases between the two germline ends. The DNA for the CDR3 is TGTGCCAGCAGGGTGGGACAACTAAATTCACCCCTCCACTTT. This encodes CASRVGQLNSPLHF.

The chain links TRBV29-1 to TRBJ1-2; D is unclear. Germline V gives CDR1 SQVTM, CDR2 ANQGSEA. The V end lost 6 bases, the J end lost 7 bases, and 18 bases lay between the germline ends. The CDR3 consists of 13 residues. In nucleotides, the CDR3 is TGCAGCGTCCCCCTTCGGGATCGGGCTGGCTACACCTTC. This codes for CSVPLRDRAGYTF.